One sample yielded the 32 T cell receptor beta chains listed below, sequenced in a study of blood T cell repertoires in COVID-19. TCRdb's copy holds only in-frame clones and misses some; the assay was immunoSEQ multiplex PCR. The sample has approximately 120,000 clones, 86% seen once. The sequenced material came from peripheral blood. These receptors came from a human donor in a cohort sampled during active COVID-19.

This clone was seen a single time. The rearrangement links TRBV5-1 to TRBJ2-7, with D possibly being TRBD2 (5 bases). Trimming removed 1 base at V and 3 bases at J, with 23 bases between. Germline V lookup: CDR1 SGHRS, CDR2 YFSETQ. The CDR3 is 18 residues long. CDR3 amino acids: CASSLSEIRRASSYEQYF. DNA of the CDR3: TGCGCCAGCAGCTTGAGTGAAATCCGACGCGCTAGCAGCTACGAGCAGTACTTC.

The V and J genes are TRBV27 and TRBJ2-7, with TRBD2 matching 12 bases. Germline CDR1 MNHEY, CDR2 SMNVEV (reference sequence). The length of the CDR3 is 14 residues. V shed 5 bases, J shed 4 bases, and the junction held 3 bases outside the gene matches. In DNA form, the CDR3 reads TGTGCCAGCAGTCGACTAGCGGGAGATTACGAGCAGTACTTC. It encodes CASSRLAGDYEQYF.

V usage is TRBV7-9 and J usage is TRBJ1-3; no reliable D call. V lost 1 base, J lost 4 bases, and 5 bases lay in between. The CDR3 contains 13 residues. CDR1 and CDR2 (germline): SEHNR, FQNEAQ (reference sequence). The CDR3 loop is CASSLDGGNTIYF. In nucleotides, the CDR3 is TGTGCCAGCAGCTTAGACGGGGGAAACACCATATATTTT. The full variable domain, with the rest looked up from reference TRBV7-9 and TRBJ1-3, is DTGVSQNPRHKITKRGQNVTFRCDPISEHNRLYWYRQTLGQGPEFLTYFQNEAQLEKSRLLSDRFSAERPKGSFSTLEIQRTEQGDSAMYLCASSLDGGNTIYFGEGSWLTVV.

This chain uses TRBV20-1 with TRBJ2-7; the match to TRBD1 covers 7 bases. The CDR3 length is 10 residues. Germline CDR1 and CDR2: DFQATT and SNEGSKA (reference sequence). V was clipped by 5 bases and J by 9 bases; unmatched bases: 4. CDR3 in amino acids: CSAFRDRQYF. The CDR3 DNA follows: TGCAGTGCTTTCCGGGACAGGCAGTACTTC.

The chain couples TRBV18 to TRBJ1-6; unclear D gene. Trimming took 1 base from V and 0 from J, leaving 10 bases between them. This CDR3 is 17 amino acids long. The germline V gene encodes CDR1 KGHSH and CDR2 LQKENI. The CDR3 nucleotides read TGTGCCAGCTCACCACGAGGGCCGAGCTCCTATAATTCACCCCTCCACTTT. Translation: CASSPRGPSSYNSPLHF.

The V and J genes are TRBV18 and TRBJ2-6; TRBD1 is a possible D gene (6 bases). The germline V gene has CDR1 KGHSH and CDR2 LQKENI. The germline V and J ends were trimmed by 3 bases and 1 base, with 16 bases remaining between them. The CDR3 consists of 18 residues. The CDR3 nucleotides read TGTGCCAGCTCACCCTCGACAGGTCCCCGATCTGGGGCCAACGTCCTGACTTTC. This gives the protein CASSPSTGPRSGANVLTF.

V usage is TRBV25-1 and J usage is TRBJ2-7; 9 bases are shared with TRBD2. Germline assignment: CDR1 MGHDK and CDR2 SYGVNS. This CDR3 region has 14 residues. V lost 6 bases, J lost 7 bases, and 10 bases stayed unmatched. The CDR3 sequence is CASRAGGNIGEQYF. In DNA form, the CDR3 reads TGTGCCAGCAGGGCGGGAGGGAATATTGGGGAGCAGTACTTC.

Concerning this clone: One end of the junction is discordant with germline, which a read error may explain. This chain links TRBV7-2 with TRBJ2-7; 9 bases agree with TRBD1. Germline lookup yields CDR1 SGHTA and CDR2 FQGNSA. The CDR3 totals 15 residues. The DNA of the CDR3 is TGTGTCAGCAGCTTAGTGGGGACAGGGTCTAGCGAGCAGTACTTC. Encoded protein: CVSSLVGTGSSEQYF.

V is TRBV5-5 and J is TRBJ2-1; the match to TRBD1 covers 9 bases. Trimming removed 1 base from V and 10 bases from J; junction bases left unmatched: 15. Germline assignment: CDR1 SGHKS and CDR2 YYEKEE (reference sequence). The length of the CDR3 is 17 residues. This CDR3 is CASSLSRSGTGSGEQFF. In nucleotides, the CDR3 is TGTGCCAGCAGCTTGTCTCGTTCTGGGACAGGGAGCGGCGAGCAGTTCTTC.

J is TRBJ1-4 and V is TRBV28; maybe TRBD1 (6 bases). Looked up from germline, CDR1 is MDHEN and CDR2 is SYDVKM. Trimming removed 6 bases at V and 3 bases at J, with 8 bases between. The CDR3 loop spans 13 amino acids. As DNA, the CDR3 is TGTGCCAGCAGAGGGGGATCTAATGAAAAACTGTTTTTT. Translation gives CASRGGSNEKLFF.

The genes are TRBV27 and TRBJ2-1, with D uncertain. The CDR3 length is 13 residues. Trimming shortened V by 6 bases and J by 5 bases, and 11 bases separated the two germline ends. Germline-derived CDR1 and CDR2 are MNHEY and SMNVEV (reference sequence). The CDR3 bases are TGTGCCAGCAGCGAGACTTCTAACAATGAGCAGTTCTTC. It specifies CASSETSNNEQFF.

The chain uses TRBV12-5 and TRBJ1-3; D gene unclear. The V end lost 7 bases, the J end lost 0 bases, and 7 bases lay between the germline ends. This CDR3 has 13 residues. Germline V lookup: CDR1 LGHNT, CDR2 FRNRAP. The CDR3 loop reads CASDRNSGNTIYF. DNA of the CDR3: TGTGCTAGTGACAGAAACTCTGGAAACACCATATATTTT.

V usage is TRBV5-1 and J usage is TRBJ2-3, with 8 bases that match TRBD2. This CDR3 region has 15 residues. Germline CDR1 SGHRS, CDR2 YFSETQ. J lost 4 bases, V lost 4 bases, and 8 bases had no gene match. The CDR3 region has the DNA TGCGCCAGCAGCCCCGGGGGACTAGTCGCAGATACGCAGTATTTT. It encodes CASSPGGLVADTQYF.

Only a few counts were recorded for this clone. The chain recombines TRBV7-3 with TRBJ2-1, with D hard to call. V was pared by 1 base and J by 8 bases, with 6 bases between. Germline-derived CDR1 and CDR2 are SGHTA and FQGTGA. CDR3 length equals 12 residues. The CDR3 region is CASSLNSDEQFF. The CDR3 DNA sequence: TGTGCCAGCAGCTTAAACTCTGATGAGCAGTTCTTC.

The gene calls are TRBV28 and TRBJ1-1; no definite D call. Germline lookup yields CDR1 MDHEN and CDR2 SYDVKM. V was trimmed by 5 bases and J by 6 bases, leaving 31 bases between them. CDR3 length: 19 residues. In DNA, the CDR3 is TGTGCCAGCAGTCCCCAGCGAGGGTCGGGCGCCCGACGGAAGGCTGAAGCTTTCTTT. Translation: CASSPQRGSGARRKAEAFF.

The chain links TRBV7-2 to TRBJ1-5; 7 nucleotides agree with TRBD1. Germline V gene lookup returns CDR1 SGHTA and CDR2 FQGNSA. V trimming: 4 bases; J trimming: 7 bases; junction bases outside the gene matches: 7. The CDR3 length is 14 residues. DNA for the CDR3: TGTGCCAGCAGCTACAGGGGAACAAGGCAGCCCCAGCATTTT. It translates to CASSYRGTRQPQHF.

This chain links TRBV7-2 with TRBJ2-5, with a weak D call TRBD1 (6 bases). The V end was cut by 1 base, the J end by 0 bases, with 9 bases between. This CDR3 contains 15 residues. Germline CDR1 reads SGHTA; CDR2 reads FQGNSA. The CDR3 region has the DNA TGTGCCAGCAGCTTAGGGGGGCTGTACCAAGAGACCCAGTACTTC. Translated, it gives CASSLGGLYQETQYF.

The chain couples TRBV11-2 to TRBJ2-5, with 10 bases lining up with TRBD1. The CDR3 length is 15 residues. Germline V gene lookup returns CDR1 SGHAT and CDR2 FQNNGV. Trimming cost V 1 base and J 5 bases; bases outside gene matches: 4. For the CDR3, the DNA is TGTGCCAGCAGCTTAGCGACAGGGGGCCTCGAGACCCAGTACTTC. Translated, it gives CASSLATGGLETQYF.

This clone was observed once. The CDR3 loop is CASFGSGSSFYYEQYF. CDR3 in DNA: TGTGCCAGCTTCGGCAGCGGGAGTTCCTTTTACTACGAGCAGTACTTC. The V call is TRBV27, the J call TRBJ2-7, with 8 bases lining up with TRBD2. V lost 8 bases, J lost 3 bases, and 15 bases stayed unmatched. This CDR3 comprises 16 residues. Germline V gives CDR1 MNHEY, CDR2 SMNVEV (reference sequence).

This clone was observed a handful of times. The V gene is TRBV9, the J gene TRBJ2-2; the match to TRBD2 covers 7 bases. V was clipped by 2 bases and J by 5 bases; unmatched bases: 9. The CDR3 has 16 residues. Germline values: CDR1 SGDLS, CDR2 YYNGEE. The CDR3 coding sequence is TGTGCCAGCAGCGTTAGCCCGACCGGGGGGACCGGGGAGCTGTTTTTT. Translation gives CASSVSPTGGTGELFF.

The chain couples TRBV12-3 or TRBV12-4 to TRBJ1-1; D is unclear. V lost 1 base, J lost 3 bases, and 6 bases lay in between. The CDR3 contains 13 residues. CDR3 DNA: TGTGCCAGCAGTTTAGACACCTACACTGAAGCTTTCTTT. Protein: CASSLDTYTEAFF.

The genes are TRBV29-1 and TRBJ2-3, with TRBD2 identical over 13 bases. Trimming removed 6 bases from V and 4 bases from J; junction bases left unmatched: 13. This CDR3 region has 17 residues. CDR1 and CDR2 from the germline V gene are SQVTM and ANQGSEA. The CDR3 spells CSVIGTSGTVVADTQYF. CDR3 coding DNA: TGCAGCGTCATTGGGACTAGCGGGACAGTAGTCGCAGATACGCAGTATTTT.

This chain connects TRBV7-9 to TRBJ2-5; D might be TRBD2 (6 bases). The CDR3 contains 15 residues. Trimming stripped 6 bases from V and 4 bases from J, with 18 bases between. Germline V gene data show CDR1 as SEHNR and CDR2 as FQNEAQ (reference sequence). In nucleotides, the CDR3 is TGTGCCAGCAGGGTTACCGGGAGAGTGGGAGAGACCCAGTACTTC. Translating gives CASRVTGRVGETQYF.

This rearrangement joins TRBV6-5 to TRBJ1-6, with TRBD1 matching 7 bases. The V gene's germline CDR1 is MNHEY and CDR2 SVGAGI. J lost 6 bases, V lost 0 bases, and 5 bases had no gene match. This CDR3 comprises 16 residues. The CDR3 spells CASSYSGTATNSPLHF. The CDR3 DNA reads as TGTGCCAGCAGTTACTCCGGGACAGCTACTAATTCACCCCTCCACTTT.

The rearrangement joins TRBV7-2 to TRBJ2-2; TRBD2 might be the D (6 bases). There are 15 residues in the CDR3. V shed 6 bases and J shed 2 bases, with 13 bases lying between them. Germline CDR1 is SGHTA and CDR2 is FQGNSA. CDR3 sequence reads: CASSSPGLNTGELFF. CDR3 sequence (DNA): TGTGCCAGCAGTTCCCCGGGACTTAACACCGGGGAGCTGTTTTTT.

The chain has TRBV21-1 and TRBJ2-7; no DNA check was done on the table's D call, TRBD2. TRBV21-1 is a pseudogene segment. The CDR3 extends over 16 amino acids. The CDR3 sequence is CASSKNPAASSYEQYF. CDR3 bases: TGTGCCAGCAGCAAGAATCCAGCGGCGAGCTCCTACGAGCAGTACTTC.

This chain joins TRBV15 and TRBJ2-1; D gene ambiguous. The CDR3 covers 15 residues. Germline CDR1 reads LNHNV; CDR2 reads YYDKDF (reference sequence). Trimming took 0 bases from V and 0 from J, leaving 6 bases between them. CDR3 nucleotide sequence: TGTGCCACCAGCAGAGATCCCAGCTCCTACAATGAGCAGTTCTTC. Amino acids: CATSRDPSSYNEQFF.

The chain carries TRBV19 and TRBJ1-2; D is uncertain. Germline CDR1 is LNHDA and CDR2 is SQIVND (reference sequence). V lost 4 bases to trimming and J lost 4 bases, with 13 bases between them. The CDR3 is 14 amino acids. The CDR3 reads CASSRDTDTYGYTF. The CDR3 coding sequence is TGTGCCAGTAGTAGAGACACCGACACCTATGGCTACACCTTC.

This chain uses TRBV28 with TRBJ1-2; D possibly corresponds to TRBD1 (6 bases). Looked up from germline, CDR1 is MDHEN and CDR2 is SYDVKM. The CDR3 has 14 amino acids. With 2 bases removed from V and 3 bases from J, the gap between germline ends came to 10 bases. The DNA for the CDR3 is TGTGCCAGCAGTTTAAGGGGGAGCTACTATGGCTACACCTTC. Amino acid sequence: CASSLRGSYYGYTF.

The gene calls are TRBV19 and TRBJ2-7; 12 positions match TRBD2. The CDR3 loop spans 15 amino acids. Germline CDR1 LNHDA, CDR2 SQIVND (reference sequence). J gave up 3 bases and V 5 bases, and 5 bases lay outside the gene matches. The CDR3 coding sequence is TGTGCCAGTAGTCAGGGACTAGCGGGCCTCTACGAGCAGTACTTC. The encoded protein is CASSQGLAGLYEQYF. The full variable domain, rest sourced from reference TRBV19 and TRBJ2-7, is DGGITQSPKYLFRKEGQNVTLSCEQNLNHDAMYWYRQDPGQGLRLIYYSQIVNDFQKGDIAEGYSVSREKKESFPLTVTSAQKNPTAFYLCASSQGLAGLYEQYFGPGTRLTVT.

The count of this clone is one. For the CDR3, the DNA is TGTGCCAGCAGCCGAGCGGGAGGACCGAACACCGGGGAGCTGTTTTTT. It codes for CASSRAGGPNTGELFF. This chain joins TRBV7-9 and TRBJ2-2, with TRBD2 matching over 9 bases. V shed 5 bases, J shed 0 bases, and the junction held 4 bases outside the gene matches. Germline V gene lookup returns CDR1 SEHNR and CDR2 FQNEAQ (reference sequence). The CDR3 spans 16 residues.

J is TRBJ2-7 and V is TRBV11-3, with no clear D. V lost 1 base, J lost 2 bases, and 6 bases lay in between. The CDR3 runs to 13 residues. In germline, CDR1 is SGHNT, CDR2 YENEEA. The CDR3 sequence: CASSLGATYEQYF. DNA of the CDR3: TGTGCCAGCAGCTTAGGGGCCACCTACGAGCAGTACTTC.